This T cell receptor (beta chain) was profiled in a study of blood T cell repertoires in COVID-19. This clone was detected once. Generated by immunoSEQ multiplex PCR, the TCRdb table keeps only in-frame clones and is missing some. This sample has roughly 300,000 clones, with roughly nine tenths found just once. The V gene lost 0 bases and the J gene lost 2 bases, with 21 bases spanning the gap. This CDR3 contains 19 residues. Germline V gene lookup returns CDR1 MGHRA and CDR2 YSYEKL. The chain couples TRBV4-1 to TRBJ2-3; D perhaps matches TRBD2 (6 bases). The source is a woman in her 30s who had recovered from COVID-19. Sample: PBMCs or T cells enriched from blood (not recorded which). CDR3 coding DNA: TGCGCCAGCAGCCAAGATTCGGCGGCAGGGAGGACTTACACAGATACGCAGTATTTT. It specifies CASSQDSAAGRTYTDTQYF.